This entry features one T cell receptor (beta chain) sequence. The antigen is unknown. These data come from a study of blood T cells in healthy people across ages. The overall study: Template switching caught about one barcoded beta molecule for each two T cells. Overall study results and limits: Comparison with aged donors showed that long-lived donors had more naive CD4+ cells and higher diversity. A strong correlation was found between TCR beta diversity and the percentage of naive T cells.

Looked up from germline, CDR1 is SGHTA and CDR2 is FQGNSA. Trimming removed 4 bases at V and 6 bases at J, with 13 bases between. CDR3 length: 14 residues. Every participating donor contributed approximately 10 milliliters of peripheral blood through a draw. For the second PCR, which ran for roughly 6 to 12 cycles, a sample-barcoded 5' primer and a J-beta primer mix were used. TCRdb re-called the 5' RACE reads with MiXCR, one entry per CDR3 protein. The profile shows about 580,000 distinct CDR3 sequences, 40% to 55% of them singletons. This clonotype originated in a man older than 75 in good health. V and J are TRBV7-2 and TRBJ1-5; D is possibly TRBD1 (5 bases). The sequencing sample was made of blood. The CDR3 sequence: CASSSYGGGQPQHF. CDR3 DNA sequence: TGTGCCAGCAGCTCGTATGGGGGAGGTCAGCCCCAGCATTTT.